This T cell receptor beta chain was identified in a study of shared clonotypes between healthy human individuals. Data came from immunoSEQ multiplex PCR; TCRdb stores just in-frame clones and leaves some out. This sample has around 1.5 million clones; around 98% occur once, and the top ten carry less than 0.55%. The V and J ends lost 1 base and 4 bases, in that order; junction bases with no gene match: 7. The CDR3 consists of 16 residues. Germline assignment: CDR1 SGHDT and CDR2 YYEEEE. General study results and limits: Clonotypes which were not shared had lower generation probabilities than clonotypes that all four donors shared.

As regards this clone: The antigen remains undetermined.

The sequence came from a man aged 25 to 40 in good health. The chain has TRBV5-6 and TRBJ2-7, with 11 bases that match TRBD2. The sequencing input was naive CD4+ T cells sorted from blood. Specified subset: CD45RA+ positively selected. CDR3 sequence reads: CASSLTSGSVAYEQYF. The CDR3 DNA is TGTGCCAGCAGCTTGACTAGCGGGAGTGTTGCGTACGAGCAGTACTTC.